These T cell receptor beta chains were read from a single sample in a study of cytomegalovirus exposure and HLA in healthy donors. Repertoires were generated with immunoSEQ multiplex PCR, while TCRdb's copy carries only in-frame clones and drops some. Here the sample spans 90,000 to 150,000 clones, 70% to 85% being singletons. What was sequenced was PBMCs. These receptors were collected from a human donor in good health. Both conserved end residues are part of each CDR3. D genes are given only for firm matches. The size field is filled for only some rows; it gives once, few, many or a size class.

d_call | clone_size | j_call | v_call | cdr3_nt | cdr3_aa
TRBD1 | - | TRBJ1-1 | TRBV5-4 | TGTGCCAGCAGCCGGGGGACAGGGCGGGCGAACACTGAAGCTTTCTTT | CASSRGTGRANTEAFF
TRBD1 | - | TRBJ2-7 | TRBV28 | TGTGCCAGCAGTCCAATCGGGACAGGACGGTCCTACGAGCAGTACTTC | CASSPIGTGRSYEQYF
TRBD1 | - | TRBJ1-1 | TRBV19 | TGTGCCAGTAGTACCGGACAGGGGGGGAGGAACACTGAAGCTTTCTTT | CASSTGQGGRNTEAFF
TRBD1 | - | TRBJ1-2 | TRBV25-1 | TGTGCCAGCAGAGGGACAGGAAACTATGGCTACACCTTC | CASRGTGNYGYTF
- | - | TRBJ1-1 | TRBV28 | TGTGCCAGCAGTTTCTTGAGCACTGAAGCTTTCTTT | CASSFLSTEAFF
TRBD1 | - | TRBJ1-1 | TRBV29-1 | TGCAGCGTGGACTACCGGGACAGGGGGCTTACTGAAGCTTTCTTT | CSVDYRDRGLTEAFF
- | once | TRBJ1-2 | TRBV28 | TGTGCCAGCAGTCCCTTATCGGTCGGGGGCTACACCTTC | CASSPLSVGGYTF
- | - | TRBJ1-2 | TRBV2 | TGTGCCAGCAGTGAAAGAGGGATTGGACAGCTCGACTTTAGGGAACGCACCTTC | CASSERGIGQLDFRERTF
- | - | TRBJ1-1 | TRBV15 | TGTGCCACCAGCTTCGGGACTAACACTGAAGCTTTCTTT | CATSFGTNTEAFF
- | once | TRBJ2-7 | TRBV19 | TGTGCCAGTAGTATAATACCAGGCAGCTCCTACGAGCAGTACTTC | CASSIIPGSSYEQYF
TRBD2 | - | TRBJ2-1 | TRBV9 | TGTGCCTCTGGGACTAGCGCCTACAATGAGCAGTTCTTC | CASGTSAYNEQFF
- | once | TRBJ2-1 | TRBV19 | TGTGCCAGTAGTGAAGGGACTTCCCGCAAAAGGAATGAGCAGTTCTTC | CASSEGTSRKRNEQFF
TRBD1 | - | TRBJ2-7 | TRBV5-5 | TGTGCCAGCAGCTTTTGGGACAGGACCTACGAGCAGTACTTC | CASSFWDRTYEQYF
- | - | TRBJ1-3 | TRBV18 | TGTGCCAGCTCAACCCAGGGGACCTCTGGAAACACCATATATTTT | CASSTQGTSGNTIYF
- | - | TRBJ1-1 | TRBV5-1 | TGCGCCAGCAGCTTGGGTTTGTATCTGGACATGAACACTGAAGCTTTCTTT | CASSLGLYLDMNTEAFF
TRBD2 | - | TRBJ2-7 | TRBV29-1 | TGCAGCGCAGCCAGCGGGAAACTCTACGAGCAGTACTTC | CSAASGKLYEQYF
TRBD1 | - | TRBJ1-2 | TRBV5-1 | TGCGCCAGCAGCTTCCAACAGGGGTTATATGGCTACACCTTC | CASSFQQGLYGYTF
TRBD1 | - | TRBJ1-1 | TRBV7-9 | TGTGCCAGCAGCTTAGTGGGACAGGAGAACACTGAAGCTTTCTTT | CASSLVGQENTEAFF
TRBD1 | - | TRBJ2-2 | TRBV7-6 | TGTGCCAGCAGCAACAGGGGGTTGAACACCGGGGAGCTGTTTTTT | CASSNRGLNTGELFF
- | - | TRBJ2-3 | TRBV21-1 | TGTGCCAGCAGCAAACTCCTGGGGGACTCGACAGATACGCAGTATTTT | CASSKLLGDSTDTQYF
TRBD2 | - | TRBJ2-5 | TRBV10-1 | TGCGCCAGCAGAGTCATAGCGGGTGCCTCGGCCTGGAGAGAGACCCAGTACTTC | CASRVIAGASAWRETQYF
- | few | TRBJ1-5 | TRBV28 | TGTGCCAGCAGTAGATTAGACGGGGGTAGCAATCAGCCCCAGCATTTT | CASSRLDGGSNQPQHF
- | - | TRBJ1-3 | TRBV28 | TGTGCCAGCAGTTTATTTGGCATCCTCTCTGGAAACACCATATATTTT | CASSLFGILSGNTIYF
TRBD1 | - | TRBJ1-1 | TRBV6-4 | TGTGCCAGCAGGGACAGGGGTACTGAAGCTTTCTTT | CASRDRGTEAFF
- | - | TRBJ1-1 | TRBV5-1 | TGCGCCAGCAGCTTGGAGGCAGGGGCTGAAGCTTTCTTT | CASSLEAGAEAFF
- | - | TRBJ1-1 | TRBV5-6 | TGTGCCAGCAGCTTGGGCGGTCCGAACACTGAAGCTTTCTTT | CASSLGGPNTEAFF
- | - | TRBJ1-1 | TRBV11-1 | TGTGCCAGCAGCGTACAGGTGAACACTGAAGCTTTCTTT | CASSVQVNTEAFF
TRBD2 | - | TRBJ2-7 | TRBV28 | TGTGCCAGCAGTTTAATCCCTAGCGGGAGAGGGAGCTCCTACGAGCAGTACTTC | CASSLIPSGRGSSYEQYF
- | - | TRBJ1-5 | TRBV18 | TGTGCCAGCTCACCAAATAGCGGCAATCAGCCCCAGCATTTT | CASSPNSGNQPQHF
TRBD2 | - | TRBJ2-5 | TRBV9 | TGTGCCAGCAGCGCTACTAGCGGGAGGGCCGGGGAGACCCAGTACTTC | CASSATSGRAGETQYF
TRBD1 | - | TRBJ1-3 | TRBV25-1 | TGTGCCAGCAGTACAGGGGGCTCTGGAAACACCATATATTTT | CASSTGGSGNTIYF
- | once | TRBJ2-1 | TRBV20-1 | TGCAGTGCTAGTAGTAATGAGCAGTTCTTC | CSASSNEQFF
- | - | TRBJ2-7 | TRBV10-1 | TGCGCCAGCAACGACTATCCACTCTCCTACGAGCAGTACTTC | CASNDYPLSYEQYF
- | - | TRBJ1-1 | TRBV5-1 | TGCGCCAGCAGCTTCACCTCCGGGACAACGAACACTGAAGCTTTCTTT | CASSFTSGTTNTEAFF
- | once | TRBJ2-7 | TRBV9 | TGTGCCAGCAGCGGGGGCCCAGAAGGCTGGGAGCAGTACTTC | CASSGGPEGWEQYF
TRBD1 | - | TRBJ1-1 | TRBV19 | TGTGCCAGTAAAATTGGGGACAGGGCGTCAGAAGCTTTCTTT | CASKIGDRASEAFF
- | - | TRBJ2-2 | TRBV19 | TGTGCCAGTAGGCGGTCTGTTCGAGACGGGGAGCTGTTTTTT | CASRRSVRDGELFF
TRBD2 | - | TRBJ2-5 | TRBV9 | TGTGCCAGCAGCGCAGGAGGGACTAGCGGGGGAGAGACCCAGTACTTC | CASSAGGTSGGETQYF
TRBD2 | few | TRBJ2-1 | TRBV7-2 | TGTGCCAGCAGGGGAGATAGCGGGAGGGCCGGGGAGCAGTTCTTC | CASRGDSGRAGEQFF
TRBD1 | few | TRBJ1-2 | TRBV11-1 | TGTGCCAGCAGCCCAGGGACAGGGAATAGTGGCTACACCTTC | CASSPGTGNSGYTF